These T cell receptor beta chains were read from a single sample in a study of technical replicates of blood from several donors. Profiling relied on immunoSEQ multiplex PCR, and the TCRdb table lists in-frame clones only, not all of them. The sample includes approximately 100,000 clones, just over 95% of them seen just once. The sequenced sample consisted of T cells isolated from PBMCs. The receptors originated from a human donor in good health. Both conserved end residues are part of each CDR3. The D gene is left open where the match is weak. Size is omitted from some rows. Given values are once, few, many or a class for expanded clones.

>NA|TRBJ1-1|TRBV7-9|NA
TGTGCCAGCAGCATCACAGGGAGACAGCAGAACACTGAAGCTTTCTTT
CASSITGRQQNTEAFF
>once|TRBJ2-7|TRBV6-5|NA
TGTGCCAGCAGTTACCGGTCCAGGGGCGAGCAGTACTTC
CASSYRSRGEQYF
>NA|TRBJ2-7|TRBV27|TRBD2
TGTGCCAGCAGCCTAAGGGGACGGGGAGGGAGCTCCTACGAGCAGTACTTC
CASSLRGRGGSSYEQYF
>NA|TRBJ2-1|TRBV10-1|NA
TGCGCCAGTTCGGACGGGAGCTCCTACAATGAGCAGTTCTTC
CASSDGSSYNEQFF
>NA|TRBJ1-1|TRBV7-3|NA
TGTGCCAGCAGCTTCAGCACGGGGAGTGAGGCTTTCTTT
CASSFSTGSEAFF
>NA|TRBJ2-2|TRBV10-3|TRBD1
TGTGCCATCAGTGAGTCGGGGACAGGGCCATCGAACACCGGGGAGCTGTTTTTT
CAISESGTGPSNTGELFF
>NA|TRBJ1-4|TRBV28|NA
TGTGCCAGCAGCAGCGACGAAAAACTGTTTTTT
CASSSDEKLFF
>NA|TRBJ1-2|TRBV19|TRBD1
TGTGCCAGTAGTATCGGACGGACAGGGGGCCGGTTCTATGGCTACACCTTC
CASSIGRTGGRFYGYTF
>NA|TRBJ2-3|TRBV30|NA
TGTGCCTGGAGTATCGTGGATACGCAGTATTTT
CAWSIVDTQYF
>NA|TRBJ2-5|TRBV5-1|NA
TGCGCCAGCGGCACAGTCGGAAAAGAGACCCAGTACTTC
CASGTVGKETQYF
>once|TRBJ2-6|TRBV12-5|NA
TGTGCTAGTGGTTTTGGCAGGGCCGGGGCCAACGTCCTGACTTTC
CASGFGRAGANVLTF
>NA|TRBJ2-7|TRBV12-5|TRBD1
TGTGCTAGTGGTCCTCCCCCCGGGACAGGGCACTACGAGCAGTACTTC
CASGPPPGTGHYEQYF
>NA|TRBJ2-1|TRBV2|TRBD1
TGTGCCAGCGCTACCAGACCAGGGGGCTTTACTGAGCAGTTCTTC
CASATRPGGFTEQFF
>NA|TRBJ2-7|TRBV6-1|TRBD1
TGTGCCAGCAGTCGACAGGGGGCGGTCGAGCAGTACTTC
CASSRQGAVEQYF
>NA|TRBJ2-1|TRBV6-5|TRBD2
TGTGCCAGCAGGCCGACTAGCGGGAGAGGTAATGAGCAGTTCTTC
CASRPTSGRGNEQFF
>NA|TRBJ1-5|TRBV19|NA
TGTGCCACCGCAGGTTCGAGCAATCAGCCCCAGCATTTT
CATAGSSNQPQHF
>NA|TRBJ2-4|TRBV11-3|NA
TGTGCCAGCAGCGTGGCTAGTCTACTAGCCAAAAACATTCAGTACTTC
CASSVASLLAKNIQYF
>NA|TRBJ2-5|TRBV7-9|NA
TGTGCCAGCCTCGACTACCAAGAGACCCAGTACTTC
CASLDYQETQYF
>NA|TRBJ1-5|TRBV7-8|NA
TGTGCCAGCAGCTTCGGTAGAGGGCAGCCCCAGCATTTT
CASSFGRGQPQHF
>NA|TRBJ2-3|TRBV9|NA
TGTGCCAGCAGCGTTCAACATCCCACAGATACGCAGTATTTT
CASSVQHPTDTQYF
>NA|TRBJ1-3|TRBV6-5|TRBD1
TGTGCCAGCAGTTCCGGGACAGGGGGCTTAGGAAACACCATATATTTT
CASSSGTGGLGNTIYF
>NA|TRBJ2-1|TRBV9|TRBD2
TGTGCCAGCAGCGTAGAAACGGGGGGGCGGAATGAGCAGTTCTTC
CASSVETGGRNEQFF
>NA|TRBJ1-1|TRBV6-5|NA
TGTGCCAGCAGTTACACCTCGGGGAACACTGAAGCTTTCTTT
CASSYTSGNTEAFF
>NA|TRBJ1-2|TRBV5-1|NA
TGCGCCAGCAGGAGCGCTACAGGGCGATTACTCCAGGGCTACACCTTC
CASRSATGRLLQGYTF
>NA|TRBJ1-1|TRBV7-9|TRBD1
TGTGCTGCCCACCGGGACAGGGTTGGGAGCACTGAAGCTTTCTTT
CAAHRDRVGSTEAFF
>NA|TRBJ1-1|TRBV29-1|NA
TGCAGCGTTGATGGTCAGTCAGACTACCTGAACACTGAAGCTTTCTTT
CSVDGQSDYLNTEAFF
>NA|TRBJ2-5|TRBV28|TRBD2
TGTGCCAGCACTAGCGGAGGTCAAGAGACCCAGTACTTC
CASTSGGQETQYF
>NA|TRBJ2-1|TRBV5-4|TRBD1
TGTGCCAGCAGCTTCTATACAGGGGGCACAACGACCAATGAGCAGTTCTTC
CASSFYTGGTTTNEQFF
>NA|TRBJ2-1|TRBV18|NA
TGTGCCAGCTCACCAGGGGAGGCGAGGAGTAATGAGCAGTTCTTC
CASSPGEARSNEQFF
>NA|TRBJ2-2|TRBV27|TRBD1
TGTGCCAGCATCCTGGACAGGGGAGGCACCGGGGAGCTGTTTTTT
CASILDRGGTGELFF
>NA|TRBJ2-3|TRBV29-1|TRBD1
TGCAGCGTGCCAGGGGGAACAGATACGCAGTATTTT
CSVPGGTDTQYF
>once|TRBJ1-5|TRBV11-2|NA
TGTGCCAGCAGCTCAGGGGTCAATCAGCCCCAGCATTTT
CASSSGVNQPQHF
>NA|TRBJ2-1|TRBV19|NA
TGTGCCACCCTAGGTGGTGGTCCTGAGCAGTTCTTC
CATLGGGPEQFF
>NA|TRBJ2-7|TRBV7-9|TRBD1
TGTGCCAGCATTCGAGACAGGGGGCCTTATGAGCAGTACTTC
CASIRDRGPYEQYF
>NA|TRBJ1-1|TRBV19|TRBD1
TGTGCCAGTAGTATTTCAGGGGGCGTGAGCACTGAAGCTTTCTTT
CASSISGGVSTEAFF
>NA|TRBJ1-4|TRBV4-2|TRBD1
TGTGCCAGCAGCCAAATGGGACAGATAAATGAAAAACTGTTTTTT
CASSQMGQINEKLFF
>NA|TRBJ2-7|TRBV7-6|NA
TGTGCCAGCAGCCCAACTCAGGGTCGGTACGAGCAGTACTTC
CASSPTQGRYEQYF
>NA|TRBJ2-1|TRBV11-2|TRBD1
TGTGCCAGCAGCCCTCCGGACAGGCCCTACAATGAGCAGTTCTTC
CASSPPDRPYNEQFF
>once|TRBJ2-1|TRBV28|NA
TGTGCCAGCAGTCCCGACAGAACAACAGGGAATGAGCAGTTCTTC
CASSPDRTTGNEQFF
>NA|TRBJ1-5|TRBV7-9|NA
TGTGCCAGCAGCTTATCGACGCGGAATCAGCCCCAGCATTTT
CASSLSTRNQPQHF
>NA|TRBJ2-7|TRBV21-1|NA
TGTGCCAGCAGCGGACCCGGGACAGGGGGCTCCTACGAGCAGTACTTC
CASSGPGTGGSYEQYF
>NA|TRBJ2-7|TRBV10-2|TRBD1
TGCGCCAGCAGTGACCCAGGGGGCGCGTTCTACGAGCAGTACTTC
CASSDPGGAFYEQYF
>NA|TRBJ1-2|TRBV6-1|NA
TGTGCCAGCAGTGACAGGCCTTCCTATGGCTACACCTTC
CASSDRPSYGYTF
>NA|TRBJ2-1|TRBV20-1|NA
TGCAGTGCTAGTCTAAGCAATGAGCAGTTCTTC
CSASLSNEQFF
>NA|TRBJ1-5|TRBV2|TRBD1
TGTGCCAGCGAATTAGGGACAGGGGGCCAGCCCCAGCATTTT
CASELGTGGQPQHF